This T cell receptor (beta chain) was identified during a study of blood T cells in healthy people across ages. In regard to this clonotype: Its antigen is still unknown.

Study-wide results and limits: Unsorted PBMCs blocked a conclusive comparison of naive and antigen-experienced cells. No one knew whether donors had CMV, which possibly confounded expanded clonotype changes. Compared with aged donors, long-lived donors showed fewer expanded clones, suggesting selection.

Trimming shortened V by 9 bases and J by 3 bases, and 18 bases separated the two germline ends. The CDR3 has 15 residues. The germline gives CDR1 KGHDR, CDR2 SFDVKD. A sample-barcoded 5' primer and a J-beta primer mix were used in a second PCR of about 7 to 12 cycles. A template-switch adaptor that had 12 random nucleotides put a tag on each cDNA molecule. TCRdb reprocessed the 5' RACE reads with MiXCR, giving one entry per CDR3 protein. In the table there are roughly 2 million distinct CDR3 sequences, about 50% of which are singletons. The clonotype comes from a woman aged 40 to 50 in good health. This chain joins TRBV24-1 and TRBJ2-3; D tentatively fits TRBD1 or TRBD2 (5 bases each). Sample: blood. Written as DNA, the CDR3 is TGTGCCACCGGTCGTAGGGACCAGATTACAGATACGCAGTATTTT. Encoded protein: CATGRRDQITDTQYF.